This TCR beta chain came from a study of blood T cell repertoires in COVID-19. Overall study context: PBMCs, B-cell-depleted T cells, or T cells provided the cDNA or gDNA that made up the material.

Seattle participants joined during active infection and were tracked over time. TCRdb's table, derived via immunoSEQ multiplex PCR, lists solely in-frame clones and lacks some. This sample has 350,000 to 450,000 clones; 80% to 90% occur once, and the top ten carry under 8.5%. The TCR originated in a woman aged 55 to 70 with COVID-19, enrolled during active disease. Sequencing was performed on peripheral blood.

CDR3 region: CASSDRGYYNEQFF. The CDR3 nucleotides read TGTGCCAGCTCAGACAGGGGCTATTACAATGAGCAGTTCTTC. This chain joins TRBV18 and TRBJ2-1; TRBD1 matches at 8 bases. CDR1 is KGHSH and CDR2 is LQKENI in the germline V gene. This CDR3 comprises 14 residues. V lost 5 bases and J lost 4; bases outside the gene matches: 4.